This T cell receptor beta chain was retrieved from a study of blood T cells in healthy people across ages. CDR3 length: 15 residues. Per germline, CDR1 LGHDT and CDR2 YNNKEL (reference sequence). A second PCR of roughly 7 to 11 cycles used a sample-barcoded 5' primer and a J-beta primer mix. TCRdb fed the 5' RACE reads into MiXCR, producing one record per CDR3 protein. The sample lists about 830,000 distinct CDR3 sequences; about 62% were seen once. The chain carries TRBV3-1 and TRBJ2-4; 7 bases map to TRBD2. The DNA end is a closer match to TRBJ2-7, so the J assignment may be wrong. This receptor was identified in a young man in good health. Sequencing used blood. Written as DNA, the CDR3 is TGTGCCAGCAGCCAGGGACTACTAGACGTGTACGAGCAGTACTTC. Its protein is CASSQGLLDVYEQYF.